This T cell receptor (beta chain) came from a study of T cells in Graves' hyperthyroidism and ophthalmopathy. TCR beta CDR3 sequences were amplified from RNA transcripts. In the first-round RT-PCR of the TCR CDR3, the HTBI primer set was used. A single record per CDR3 protein comes from TCRdb applying MiXCR to the multiplex PCR reads. The sample carries around 300,000 distinct CDR3 sequences, about 15% recorded once. The germline V gene has CDR1 SGDLS and CDR2 YYNGEE. V shed 0 bases and J shed 2 bases, with 5 bases lying between them. The CDR3 loop spans 13 amino acids. General observations from the study: The model forecast ophthalmopathy, anticipating it by a median approximately 6.1 months before onset.

This clonotype was seen many times. Antigen unknown. The specimen was blood. The rearrangement uses TRBV9 and TRBJ2-5; no firm D call. The TCR was taken from a woman aged 25 to 39 with Graves' hyperthyroidism. Here the CDR3 DNA reads TGTGCCAGCAGCGTAGTTCCACAAGAGACCCAGTACTTC. This translates into CASSVVPQETQYF. Based on the CDR3 plus reference TRBV9 and TRBJ2-5, the full variable domain is DSGVTQTPKHLITATGQRVTLRCSPRSGDLSVYWYQQSLDQGLQFLIQYYNGEERAKGNILERFSAQQFPDLHSELNLSSLELGDSALYFCASSVVPQETQYFGPGTRLLVL.